What follows is one T cell receptor (beta chain) and its context. The antigen this receptor binds is unknown. No base quality values were provided; no much bigger clone lies one nucleotide off. According to the germline V gene, CDR1 reads SGHDT and CDR2 reads YYEEEE. V is pruned by 1 base and J by 1 base, leaving 8 bases of the junction without a gene match. The CDR3 contains 16 residues, cysteine and phenylalanine counted. The sequence is cut down to CDR3 DNA, 48 bases in frame from base 1. The data stem from a study of shared clonotypes between healthy human individuals (dated by TCRdb to about 2020). In terms of the full investigation: The cohort included a few men and two women between 18 and 49 years of age. For each donor, three plates each were used for CD4 naive and CD4 memory, two plates were used for CD8 naive, and one plate was used for CD8 memory. To estimate repertoire size and how much clonotypes are shared between individuals, the study performed deep sequencing of blood TCR repertoires from about five healthy adults. To increase sequencing depth and limit assay-specific biases, TCR repertoire library preparation and sequencing were carried out by different laboratories using diverse techniques. Leukapheresis yielded between about 0.9 and 9.5 billion PBMCs per donor.

Donors were healthy HIV-negative adults with no recently reported acute infections or vaccinations. Every donor was a Caucasian adult living in Nashville, Tennessee, USA. CD4+ T cells were enriched by magnetic negative selection, after which naive cells were positively selected on CD45RA and the negative fraction was taken as the memory subset. After blood collection by leukapheresis, PBMCs were isolated using Ficoll-Histopaque density gradient centrifugation and then cryopreserved in the vapor phase of liquid nitrogen. Analytical flow cytometry was used to check the purity and quantity of each magnetically sorted T cell population. Each sorted fraction had its genomic DNA isolated and then quantified by UV absorbance on a Nanodrop 2000c. On the study overall, not on this receptor specifically: When several donors were compared, the shared fraction of clonotypes was around 5.1% for naive CD4, approximately 3.5% for naive CD8, roughly 2.5% for memory CD4, and less than 0.45% for memory CD8. Larger estimated clonotype richness was generally found for naive subsets than for memory subsets. Compared with non-shared clonotypes, clonotypes shared by all four sorted-subset donors had higher generation probabilities. Incomplete sequencing was indicated by rarefaction of sorted-subset datasets, despite the large sequencing depth. Sampling was restricted to blood, and TCR repertoires in tissues likely differ from the TCR repertoires found in blood. The genetic and exposure-history diversity represented was limited by the small number of donors. Pairwise subsampling indicated that sequencing depth was expected to affect the degree of clonotype sharing among donors.

Using the deep immunoSEQ assay, TCR CDR3 regions were amplified from genomic DNA by multiplex PCR. Genomic DNA extracted from each cell subset was distributed evenly over all wells of several immunoSEQ 96-well plates, and each plate served as one replicate. For sorted subsets, about 0.2 ug genomic DNA, equal to 30,000 or so T cell genomes, was loaded into each replicate PCR. Purified libraries were quantified with a Qubit 3.0 fluorometer, sized on a Bioanalyzer 2100, and re-quantified with the KAPA Library Quantification kit. Each immunoSEQ 96-well plate was sequenced on its own single-read 150-cycle Illumina NextSeq 550 flow cell. Per the original workflow: Because the immunoSEQ output included only junctional sequences and no quality scores, the filtering could not be the same as the filtering used for full-length reads. Sequences were annotated with PyIR, a Python wrapper for IgBLAST v1.9, using IMGT germline references to assign V/J genes and CDR3. Reads with weak V/J assignments (E-value above 1e-6), missing CDR3, stop codons, out-of-frame junctions, or ambiguous translated residues were removed. V3J clonotypes were defined as sequences sharing the same inferred V gene, J gene, and CDR3 amino acid sequence. Percentage overlap between repertoires was calculated by dividing the number of shared unique clonotypes by the size of the smaller repertoire. Three approaches were used to assess repertoire richness: RTK rarefaction, the Chao1 estimator, and Recon v2.1 estimates of unobserved clonotypes. For all TCRbeta clonotypes obtained by the gDNA method from four donors, generation probabilities were computed with OLGA. Imported from immuneACCESS, the table was reduced by TCRdb to in-frame sequences with V and J called. These copies leave out some clones; in studies compared against another copy, an unresolved V gene accounts for under half, and the cause of the remainder is not known. V, J and clone size derive from that table, while D and trimming were established from the DNA sequence. For this sample there are millions of clones; approximately 90% appear just once. More than 0.12% of the sample comes from the top ten.

The sequencing input was naive CD4+ T cells sorted from blood. The sample's cell subset or site label, decoded: CD45RA+ positively selected. The chain employs TRBV5-6 and TRBJ2-7; 7 nucleotides in the junction match TRBD1. This receptor was taken from a man younger than 30 in good health. The CDR3 region reads CASSLKGTAASYEQYF. The nucleotides are TGTGCCAGCAGCTTGAAAGGGACAGCCGCATCCTACGAGCAGTACTTC. This CDR3, with the reference TRBV5-6 and TRBJ2-7 proteins standing in past its ends, gives the full variable domain DAGVTQSPTHLIKTRGQQVTLRCSPKSGHDTVSWYQQALGQGPQFIFQYYEEEERQRGNFPDRFSGHQFPNYSSELNVNALLLGDSALYLCASSLKGTAASYEQYFGPGTRLTVT.